The sequence of this T cell receptor (beta chain) was determined in a study of cytomegalovirus exposure and HLA in healthy donors. Study-wide results and limits: The majority of CMV-associated TCR beta chains were reported as apparently HLA-restricted in a later analysis.

Turning to this clone: What it binds is unknown.

The study ran its PCR with 60 Vbeta and 13 Jbeta primers. Assay used: immunoSEQ multiplex PCR; TCRdb lists only in-frame clones, some missing. The data show about 200,000 clones, 86% seen once. CDR3 length: 14 amino acids. Germline CDR1 SNHLY, CDR2 FYNNEI. The V gene lost 9 bases and the J gene lost 0 bases, with 14 bases spanning the gap. This TCR was sampled from a woman aged 25 to 39 in good health and CMV-seronegative. The chain carries TRBV2 and TRBJ1-2, with TRBD1 as a possible D gene (6 bases). Sequenced sample: PBMCs. The CDR3 nucleotides read TGTGCCAGTAAAAGACAGGCTCCTAACTATGGCTACACCTTC. Amino acid sequence: CASKRQAPNYGYTF.